The present T cell receptor beta chain was sequenced within a study of molecular identifiers for immune sequencing clone quantification (dated by TCRdb to 2016 to 2019). Some background on the complete study: In a replicate experiment, RNA from approximately 22,000 or 94,000 naive CD8 T cells was split into five aliquots, four of which were sequenced. This methods study benchmarked molecular-identifier clustering-based TCR repertoire sequencing (MIDCIRS) and TCR RNA copy counting, using CD8 T cells to do so.

This clonotype showed up many times. Its antigen remains undetermined. The input lacks base qualities; no much larger clone sits a single base away. General study outcomes and caveats: Identical TCR molecules sharing a barcode could cause highly expanded clone sizes to be underestimated. About three recovered TCR RNA copies per cell were obtained by modeling, versus about ten by digital PCR, implying a capture efficiency of 30% to 35%. Naive libraries contained spiked-in Jurkat TCR RNA (approximately nine copies' worth), which is not part of the donor repertoire. Spiked-in Jurkat TCR RNA equivalent to a single cell was reported to be detectable even among approximately 900,000 naive CD8 T cells. When barcode sub-clustering was omitted, TCR diversity was inflated by chimeric consensus sequences, with chimeras reaching as high as 47%. In CMV-specific effector cells, clones with more than 20 RNA copies accounted for over 99% of molecules, whereas in naive cells such clones accounted for under 1%.

Libraries of naive CD8 T cells were built from anywhere between about 18,000 and 1,000,000 sorted cells, with 10%, 30% or 50% of the purified RNA used. Naive CD8 T cells were FACS-sorted as CD8+CD4-CCR7+CD45RA+ on a BD FACSAria II into RLT Plus buffer. Detection sensitivity was tested by spiking Jurkat RNA equal to some 11 TCR copies' worth into samples containing about 18,000-1,000,000 naive CD8 T cells. CD8 T cells were enriched using RosetteSep CD8+ T Cell Enrichment Cocktail and Ficoll-Paque, and the enriched cells then underwent ACK red cell lysis. For this chain, trimming is 6 bases at the V end and 8 bases at the J end, and the number of junction bases without a gene match is 6. The cysteine opens and the phenylalanine closes a CDR3 of 13 amino acids. Only CDR3 DNA is held: 39 bases, read in frame from base 1. Based on the germline V gene (reference sequence), the CDR1 and CDR2 sequences are SEHNR and FQNEAQ.

The library was made by PCR. The sequencer was a NextSeq 500. Bulk TCR libraries were generated as previously described, with the TCR primers listed in Table S5 used. Purification of total RNA was performed with the Qiagen AllPrep DNA/RNA kit. Before analysis, reads from multiple sequencing runs of the same library were pooled. The study's own analysis went as follows. Reads were retained only if their TCR constant sequence matched exactly, and those retained reads were trimmed to 150 nt and grouped according to their 12-nt molecular barcodes. Reads in each barcode group were sub-clustered using a 15% Levenshtein threshold, and a quality-weighted consensus sequence was built for each RNA molecule. Non-functional sequences were discarded, and so were lower-count sequences lying one edit away from another sequence. Barcode sub-clusters with fewer than 20% of the maximum read count were removed, based on fitting two negative binomial distributions. In-frame beta chains were kept once TCRdb had trimmed the public reads at Q25 with fastp and called clones with MiXCR. Merged by CDR3 protein, the rows form single entries marked with the most common genes and DNA. The V and J calls reflect TCRdb's pipeline rather than the authors' work. Within this sample are 300,000 to 400,000 distinct CDR3 sequences, with 24% of them counted one time only. About 0.7% of the sample comes from the top ten.

The chain employs TRBV7-9 and TRBJ2-1; 8 of the junction bases match TRBD2. The clonotype originates from a human donor in good health. Some libraries in this study had Jurkat cell RNA spiked in. Sequencing was performed on naive CD8+ T cells from blood, with Jurkat cell RNA spiked in. The sample's cell subset or site label, in plain terms: FACS-sorted CD8+CD4-CCR7+CD45RA+ naive T cells. The DNA sequence is TGTGCCAGCAGGTCCGGGGGGGCGGATGAGCAGTTCTTC. Its amino acids are CASRSGGADEQFF. The reference TRBV7-9 and TRBJ2-1 proteins fill in what lies around the CDR3, so the full variable domain reads DTGVSQNPRHKITKRGQNVTFRCDPISEHNRLYWYRQTLGQGPEFLTYFQNEAQLEKSRLLSDRFSAERPKGSFSTLEIQRTEQGDSAMYLCASRSGGADEQFFGPGTRLTVL.